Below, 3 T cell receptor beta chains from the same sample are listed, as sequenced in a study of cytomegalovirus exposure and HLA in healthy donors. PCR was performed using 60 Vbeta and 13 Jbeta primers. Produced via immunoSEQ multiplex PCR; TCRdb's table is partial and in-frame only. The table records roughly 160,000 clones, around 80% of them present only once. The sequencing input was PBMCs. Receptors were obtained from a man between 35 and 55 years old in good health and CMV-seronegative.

This CDR3 reads CASTPGSGGAGEQFF. The CDR3, as DNA: TGTGCCAGTACCCCAGGGAGCGGGGGGGCCGGTGAGCAGTTCTTC. The V gene is TRBV19, the J gene TRBJ2-1; 10 bases are shared with TRBD2. This CDR3 comprises 15 residues. From germline, CDR1 is LNHDA and CDR2 SQIVND (reference sequence). Trimming took 7 bases from V and 9 from J; bases not matched to a gene: 12.

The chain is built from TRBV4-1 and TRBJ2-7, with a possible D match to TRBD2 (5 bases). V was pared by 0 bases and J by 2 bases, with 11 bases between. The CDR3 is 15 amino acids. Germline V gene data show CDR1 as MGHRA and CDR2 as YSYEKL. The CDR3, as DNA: TGCGCCAGCAGCCAAGATGGAGGTCTGCCCTACGAGCAGTACTTC. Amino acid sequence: CASSQDGGLPYEQYF.

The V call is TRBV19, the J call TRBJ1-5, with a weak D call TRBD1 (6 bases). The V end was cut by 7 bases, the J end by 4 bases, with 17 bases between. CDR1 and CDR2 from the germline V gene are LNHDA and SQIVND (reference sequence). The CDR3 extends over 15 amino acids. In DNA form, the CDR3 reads TGTGCCAGTACCGATACAGGGTACGGGAATCAGCCCCAGCATTTT. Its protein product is CASTDTGYGNQPQHF.